The 3 T cell receptor beta chains below all came from one sample that was sequenced in a study of CD8+ T cells in alopecia areata. cDNA prepared by RNA extraction and subsequent reverse transcription served as the template for sequencing. Here immunoSEQ multiplex PCR was the method, and the copy in TCRdb shows in-frame clones only, minus some. The specimen has roughly 110,000 clones, none found just once. The sample comprised lesional skin. These receptors came from a C3H/HeJ mouse with alopecia areata. For this strain, the MHC haplotype corresponds to H2-k.

A note on this clone: All gene names here are mouse names. The CDR3 end is not reached by the read, which stops 4 residues before it; the germline J gene fills it in. The chain has TRBV19 and TRBJ2-2; perhaps TRBD1 as D (5 bases). This CDR3 contains 11 residues. CDR1 FNHDT and CDR2 SITEND come from the germline V gene (reference sequence). The ends were cut back, 7 bases at V and 4 bases at J, with 5 bases in the middle. The CDR3 sequence is CASDSTGQLYF. The DNA read from the CDR3 is TGTGCCAGCGACAGCACCGGG.

This clone has a handful of counts. Gene names and germline match the mouse. The CDR3 end falls 4 residues outside the read, so it is completed with the germline J gene. The chain has TRBV19 and TRBJ1-2; possibly TRBD1 for D (6 bases). Trimming removed 2 bases from V and 3 bases from J, with 11 bases in between. The germline V gene encodes CDR1 FNHDT and CDR2 SITEND (reference sequence). This CDR3 region has 14 residues. The CDR3 region is CASSMWGADSDYTF. The sequenced part of the CDR3 DNA is TGTGCCAGCAGTATGTGGGGGGCCGACTCC.

Comment on this clone: Germline and genes here are mouse. The CDR3 protein is CASSDAQWPGGSYEQYF. The DNA read from the CDR3 is TGTGCCAGCAGTGATGCACAGTGGCCTGGGGGCTCCTAT. V gene TRBV13-3 combines with J gene TRBJ2-7; TRBD2 matches 7 bases. The sequenced fragment ends 4 residues before the CDR3 boundary, so the rest is inferred from the germline J gene. Germline assignment: CDR1 NNHDY and CDR2 SYVADS. V was clipped by 0 bases and J by 0 bases; unmatched bases: 9. The CDR3 is made up of 17 amino acids.